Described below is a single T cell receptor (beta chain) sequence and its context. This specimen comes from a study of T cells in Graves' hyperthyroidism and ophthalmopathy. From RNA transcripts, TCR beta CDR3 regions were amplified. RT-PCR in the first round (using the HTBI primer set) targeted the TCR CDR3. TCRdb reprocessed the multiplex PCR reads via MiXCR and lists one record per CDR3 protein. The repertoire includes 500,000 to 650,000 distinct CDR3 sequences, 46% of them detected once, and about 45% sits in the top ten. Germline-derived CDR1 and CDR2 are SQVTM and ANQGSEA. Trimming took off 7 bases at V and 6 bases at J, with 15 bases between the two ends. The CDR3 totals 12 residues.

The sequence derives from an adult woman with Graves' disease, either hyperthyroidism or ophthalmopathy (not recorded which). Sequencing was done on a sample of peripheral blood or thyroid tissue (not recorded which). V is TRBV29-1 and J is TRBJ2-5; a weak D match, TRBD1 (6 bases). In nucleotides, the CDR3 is TGCAGCGGGGGCTGGGGGCCGCAGACCCAGTACTTC. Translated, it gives CSGGWGPQTQYF.